This T cell receptor beta chain was identified during a study of CD4 and CD8 cells across lung adenocarcinoma regions. TCRdb itself ran the PCR reads through MiXCR, one entry per CDR3 protein. The table records some 14,000 distinct CDR3 sequences, just under 45% of them present only once. This clonotype is categorized as medium-sized. Per germline, CDR1 WNHNN and CDR2 SYGVQD (reference sequence). The V and J ends lost 8 bases and 2 bases respectively, with 10 bases between them. The CDR3 extends over 12 amino acids. The sample comprised CD4+ T cells from the center of a lung tumor. The chain couples TRBV10-1 to TRBJ2-7; D ambiguous. The TCR comes from a male donor with lung adenocarcinoma. The CD4 and CD8 labels of this study may be unreliable. CDR3 nucleotide sequence: TGCGCCAGCTCCGGCGGAACCTACGAGCAGTACTTC. Its translation is CASSGGTYEQYF.